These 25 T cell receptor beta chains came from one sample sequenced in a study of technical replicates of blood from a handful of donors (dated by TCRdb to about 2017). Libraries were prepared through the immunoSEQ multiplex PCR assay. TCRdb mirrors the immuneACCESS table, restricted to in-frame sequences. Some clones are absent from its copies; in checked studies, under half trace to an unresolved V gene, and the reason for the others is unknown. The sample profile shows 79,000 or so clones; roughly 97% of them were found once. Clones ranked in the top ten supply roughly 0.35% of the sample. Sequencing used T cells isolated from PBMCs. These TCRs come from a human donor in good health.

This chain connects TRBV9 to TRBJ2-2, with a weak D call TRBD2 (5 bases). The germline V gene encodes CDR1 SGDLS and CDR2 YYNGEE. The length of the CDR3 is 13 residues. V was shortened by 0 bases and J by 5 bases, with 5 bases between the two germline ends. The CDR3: CASSVGETGELFF. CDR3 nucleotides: TGTGCCAGCAGCGTAGGGGAGACCGGGGAGCTGTTTTTT.

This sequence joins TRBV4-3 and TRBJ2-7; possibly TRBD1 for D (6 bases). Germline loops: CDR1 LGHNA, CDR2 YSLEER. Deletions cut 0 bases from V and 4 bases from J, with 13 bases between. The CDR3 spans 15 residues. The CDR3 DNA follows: TGCGCCAGCAGCCAAGACACAGGGCAATTATACGAGCAGTACTTC. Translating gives CASSQDTGQLYEQYF.

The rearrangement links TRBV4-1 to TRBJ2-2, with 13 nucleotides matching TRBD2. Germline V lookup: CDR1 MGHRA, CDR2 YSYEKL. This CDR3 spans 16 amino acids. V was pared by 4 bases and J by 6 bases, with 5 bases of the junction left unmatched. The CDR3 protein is CASSLGLAGVSGELFF. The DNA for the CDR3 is TGCGCCAGCAGCCTCGGACTAGCGGGAGTCTCCGGGGAGCTGTTTTTT.

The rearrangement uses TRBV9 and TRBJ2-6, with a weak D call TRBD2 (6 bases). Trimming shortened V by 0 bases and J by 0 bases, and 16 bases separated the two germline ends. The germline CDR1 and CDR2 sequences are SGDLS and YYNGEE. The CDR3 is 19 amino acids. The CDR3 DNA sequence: TGTGCCAGCAGCGTAGTTTTTGGGGGGTCTTTCTCTGGGGCCAACGTCCTGACTTTC. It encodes CASSVVFGGSFSGANVLTF.

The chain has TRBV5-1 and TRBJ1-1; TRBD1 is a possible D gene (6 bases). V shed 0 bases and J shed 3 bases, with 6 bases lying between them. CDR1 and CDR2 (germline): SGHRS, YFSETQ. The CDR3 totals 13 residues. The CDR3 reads CASSLAGDTEAFF. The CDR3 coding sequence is TGCGCCAGCAGCTTGGCAGGGGACACTGAAGCTTTCTTT.

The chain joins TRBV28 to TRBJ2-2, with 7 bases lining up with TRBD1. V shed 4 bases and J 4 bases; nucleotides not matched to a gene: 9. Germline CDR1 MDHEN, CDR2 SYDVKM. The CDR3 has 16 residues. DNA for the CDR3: TGTGCCAGCAGTTCCCCGGTACAGGGGTTCACCGGGGAGCTGTTTTTT. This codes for CASSSPVQGFTGELFF.

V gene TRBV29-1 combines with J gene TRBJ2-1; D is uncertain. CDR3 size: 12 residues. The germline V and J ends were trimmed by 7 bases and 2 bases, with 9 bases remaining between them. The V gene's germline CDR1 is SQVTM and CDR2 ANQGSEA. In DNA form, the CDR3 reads TGCAGCGCCAGCGAGGCCTACAATGAGCAGTTCTTC. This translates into CSASEAYNEQFF.

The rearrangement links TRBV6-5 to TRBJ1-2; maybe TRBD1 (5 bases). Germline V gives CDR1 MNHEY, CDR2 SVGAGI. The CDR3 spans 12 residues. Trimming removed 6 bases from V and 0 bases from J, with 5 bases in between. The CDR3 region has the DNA TGTGCCAGCAGGACAGCTAACTATGGCTACACCTTC. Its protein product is CASRTANYGYTF.

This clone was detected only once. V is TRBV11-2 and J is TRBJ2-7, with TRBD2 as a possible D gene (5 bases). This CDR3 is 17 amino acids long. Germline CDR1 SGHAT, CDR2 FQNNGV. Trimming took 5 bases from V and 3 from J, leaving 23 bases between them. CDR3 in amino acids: CASSEGLGGREDYEQYF. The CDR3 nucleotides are TGTGCCAGCAGCGAGGGCCTCGGCGGTCGGGAAGACTACGAGCAGTACTTC.

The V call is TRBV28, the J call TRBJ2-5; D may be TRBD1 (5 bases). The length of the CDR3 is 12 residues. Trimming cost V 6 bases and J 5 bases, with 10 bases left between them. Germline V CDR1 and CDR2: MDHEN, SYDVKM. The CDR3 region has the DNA TGTGCCAGCAGCTCACCAGGGGAGACCCAGTACTTC. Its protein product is CASSSPGETQYF.

The CDR3 loop is CASSEEYSGNTIYF. The CDR3 DNA follows: TGTGCCAGCAGTGAAGAATACTCTGGAAACACCATATATTTT. The chain has TRBV2 and TRBJ1-3; D is undetermined. The CDR3 length is 14 residues. Trimming stripped 1 base from V and 0 bases from J, with 4 bases between. Per germline, CDR1 SNHLY and CDR2 FYNNEI. Combining the CDR3 with reference TRBV2 and TRBJ1-3 gives the whole variable domain EPEVTQTPSHQVTQMGQEVILRCVPISNHLYFYWYRQILGQKVEFLVSFYNNEISEKSEIFDDQFSVERPDGSNFTLKIRSTKLEDSAMYFCASSEEYSGNTIYFGEGSWLTVV.

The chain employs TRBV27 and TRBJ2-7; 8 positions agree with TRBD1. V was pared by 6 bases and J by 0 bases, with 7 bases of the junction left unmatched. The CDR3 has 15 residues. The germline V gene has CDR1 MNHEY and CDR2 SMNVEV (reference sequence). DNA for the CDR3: TGTGCCAGCAGCCCTAGGGACAGGAGCTCCTACGAGCAGTACTTC. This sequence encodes CASSPRDRSSYEQYF.

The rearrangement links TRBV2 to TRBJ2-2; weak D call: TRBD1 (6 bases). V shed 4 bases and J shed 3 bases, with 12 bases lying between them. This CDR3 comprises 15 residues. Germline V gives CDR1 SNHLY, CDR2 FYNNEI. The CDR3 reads CASSAGDLYTGELFF. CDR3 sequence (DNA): TGTGCCAGCAGTGCAGGGGACCTATACACCGGGGAGCTGTTTTTT.

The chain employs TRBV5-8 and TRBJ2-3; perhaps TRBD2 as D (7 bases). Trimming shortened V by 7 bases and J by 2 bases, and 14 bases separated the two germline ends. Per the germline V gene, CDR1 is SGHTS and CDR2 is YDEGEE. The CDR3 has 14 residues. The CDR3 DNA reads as TGTGCCAGCCCGGGAGGACAGCACACAGATACGCAGTATTTT. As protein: CASPGGQHTDTQYF.

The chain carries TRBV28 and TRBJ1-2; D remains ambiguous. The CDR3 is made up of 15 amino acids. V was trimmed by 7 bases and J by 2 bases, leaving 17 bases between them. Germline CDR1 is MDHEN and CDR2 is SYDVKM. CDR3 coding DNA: TGTGCCAGCATCCCGGCGGTAGGTTTAAACTATGGCTACACCTTC. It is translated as CASIPAVGLNYGYTF.

CDR3 sequence reads: CASSEVGEGLMNEQFF. The CDR3 nucleotides are TGCGCCAGCAGTGAGGTGGGGGAGGGCCTAATGAATGAGCAGTTCTTC. The chain recombines TRBV10-2 with TRBJ2-1, with TRBD2 identical over 7 bases. The germline V gene encodes CDR1 WSHSY and CDR2 SAAADI. There are 16 residues in the CDR3. The junction had 11 bases not matched to a gene; V was cut back by 2 bases and J by 7 bases.

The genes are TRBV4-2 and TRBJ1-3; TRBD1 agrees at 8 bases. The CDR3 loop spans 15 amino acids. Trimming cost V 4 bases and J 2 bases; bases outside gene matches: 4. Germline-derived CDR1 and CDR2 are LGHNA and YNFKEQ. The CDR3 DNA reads TGTGCCAGCAGCCGGGACAGGTTTCCTGGAAACACCATATATTTT. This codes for CASSRDRFPGNTIYF.

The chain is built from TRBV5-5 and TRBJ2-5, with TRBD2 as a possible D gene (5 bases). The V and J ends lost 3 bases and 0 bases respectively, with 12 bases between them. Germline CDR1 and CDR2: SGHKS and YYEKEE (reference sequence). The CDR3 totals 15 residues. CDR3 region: CASSWGGEYQETQYF. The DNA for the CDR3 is TGTGCCAGCAGCTGGGGTGGGGAGTACCAAGAGACCCAGTACTTC.

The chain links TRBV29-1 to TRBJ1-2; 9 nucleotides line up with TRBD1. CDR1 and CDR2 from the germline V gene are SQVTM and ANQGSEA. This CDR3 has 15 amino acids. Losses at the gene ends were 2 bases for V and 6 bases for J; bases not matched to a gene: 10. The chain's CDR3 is CSVESWGQGFHGYTF. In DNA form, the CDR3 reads TGCAGCGTTGAATCGTGGGGACAGGGATTTCATGGCTACACCTTC.

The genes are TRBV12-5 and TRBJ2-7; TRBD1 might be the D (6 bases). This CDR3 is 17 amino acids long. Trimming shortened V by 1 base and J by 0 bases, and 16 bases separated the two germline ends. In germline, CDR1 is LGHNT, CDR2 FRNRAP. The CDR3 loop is CASGLDKSGASSYEQYF. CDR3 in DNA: TGTGCTAGTGGTTTGGATAAATCAGGGGCTAGCTCCTACGAGCAGTACTTC.

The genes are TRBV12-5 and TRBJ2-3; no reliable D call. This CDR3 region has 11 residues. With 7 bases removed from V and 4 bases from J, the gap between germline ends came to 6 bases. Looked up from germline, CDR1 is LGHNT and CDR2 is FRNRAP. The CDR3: CASVAPDTQYF. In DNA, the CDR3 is TGTGCTAGTGTGGCTCCAGATACGCAGTATTTT.

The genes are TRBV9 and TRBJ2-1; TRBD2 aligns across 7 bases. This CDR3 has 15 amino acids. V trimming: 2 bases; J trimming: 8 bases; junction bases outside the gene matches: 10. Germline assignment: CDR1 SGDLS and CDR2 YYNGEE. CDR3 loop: CASSVRGLVDDEQFF. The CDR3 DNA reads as TGTGCCAGCAGCGTCCGCGGACTAGTCGACGATGAGCAGTTCTTC.

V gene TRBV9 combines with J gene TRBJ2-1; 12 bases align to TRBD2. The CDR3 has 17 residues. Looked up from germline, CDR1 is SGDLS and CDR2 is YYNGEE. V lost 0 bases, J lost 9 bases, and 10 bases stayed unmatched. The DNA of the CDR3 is TGTGCCAGCAGCGTAGAGTCTAGCGGGAGGGCCGGGGGTGAGCAGTTCTTC. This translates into CASSVESSGRAGGEQFF.

CDR3 loop: CASRLGQVNQPQHF. DNA of the CDR3: TGTGCCAGCAGGTTAGGGCAGGTCAATCAGCCCCAGCATTTT. The chain is built from TRBV28 and TRBJ1-5; D is uncertain. This CDR3 has 14 residues. Trimming removed 6 bases from V and 3 bases from J, with 12 bases in between. Germline V CDR1 and CDR2: MDHEN, SYDVKM. Full variable domain (outside the CDR3, taken from reference TRBV28 and TRBJ1-5): DVKVTQSSRYLVKRTGEKVFLECVQDMDHENMFWYRQDPGLGLRLIYFSYDVKMKEKGDIPEGYSVSREKKERFSLILESASTNQTSMYLCASRLGQVNQPQHFGDGTRLSIL.

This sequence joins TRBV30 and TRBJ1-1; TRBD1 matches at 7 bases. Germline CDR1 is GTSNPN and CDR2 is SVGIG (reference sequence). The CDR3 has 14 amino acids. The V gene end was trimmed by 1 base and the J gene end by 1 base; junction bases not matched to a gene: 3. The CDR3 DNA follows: TGTGCCTGGAGTGAATACAGGGGGAACACTGAAGCTTTCTTT. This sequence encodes CAWSEYRGNTEAFF.